A selection of T cell receptor beta chains follows, all from one sample in a study of T cell responses to AZD1222 COVID-19 vaccine. TCRdb keeps only in-frame clones here, not all; method: immunoSEQ multiplex PCR. The repertoire consists of approximately 200,000 clones, with roughly nine tenths occurring once and the leading ten covering nearly 3.5%. The material was peripheral blood, obtained 28 days after the second AZD1222 dose. The source is an adult who received the AZD1222 COVID-19 vaccine. The CDR3 runs from the conserved cysteine through the conserved F or W. A D gene is named only where the DNA matches it firmly. Only part of the rows carry a size: once, few, many, or a class if the clone is expanded.

clone_size	cdr3_length	v_call	j_call	d_call	cdr3_nt	cdr3_aa
once	14	TRBV10-3	TRBJ1-2	.	TGTGCCATCAGTGCGTCGGAGTCGAGGAATGGCTACACCTTC	CAISASESRNGYTF
.	13	TRBV4-1	TRBJ1-6	.	TGCGCCAGCAGCCAAGTGTCAGTTTCACCCCTCCACTTT	CASSQVSVSPLHF
.	15	TRBV7-8	TRBJ1-4	TRBD1	TGTGCCAGCAGCTTAGTGGGGACAGGGTTTGAAAAACTGTTTTTT	CASSLVGTGFEKLFF
.	16	TRBV9	TRBJ2-5	TRBD1	TGTGCCAGCAGCGTATCAGGGACAGGGAGTGCGGAGACCCAGTACTTC	CASSVSGTGSAETQYF
.	16	TRBV12-5	TRBJ2-1	TRBD1	TGTGCTAGTGGTTTGACACCCGGGACAGGGAAAGGTGAGCAGTTCTTC	CASGLTPGTGKGEQFF
.	16	TRBV11-3	TRBJ2-1	.	TGTGCCAGCAGCTTAGTAGGCCAGGCCACCTACAATGAGCAGTTCTTC	CASSLVGQATYNEQFF
.	13	TRBV5-1	TRBJ2-1	.	TGCGCCAGCAATGGGAATATTAACAATGAGCAGTTCTTC	CASNGNINNEQFF
.	13	TRBV6-5	TRBJ2-3	.	TGTGCCAGCAGTTACTCGATAGGGGATACGCAGTATTTT	CASSYSIGDTQYF
.	14	TRBV27	TRBJ1-1	.	TGTGCCAGCAGTCCCAGGGGCTCTGACACTGAAGCTTTCTTT	CASSPRGSDTEAFF
.	15	TRBV4-1	TRBJ1-1	.	TGCGCCAGCAGCCAAGCACACAACCAACAGGGAAGAGCTTTCTTT	CASSQAHNQQGRAFF
.	13	TRBV7-9	TRBJ2-1	.	TGTGCCAGCAGGCTGACAGGATCCAATGAGCAGTTCTTC	CASRLTGSNEQFF
.	14	TRBV10-3	TRBJ1-2	.	TGTGCCATCAGTGAGTCTGGGATTGGCTATGGCTACACCTTC	CAISESGIGYGYTF
.	14	TRBV7-3	TRBJ2-1	TRBD1	TGTGCCAGCAGCGCCCGGGACAGGGGACATGAGCAGTTCTTC	CASSARDRGHEQFF
.	15	TRBV11-2	TRBJ1-2	.	TGTGCCAGCAGCTTAGGGCCGGGGGTGAACTATGGCTACACCTTC	CASSLGPGVNYGYTF
.	13	TRBV28	TRBJ2-7	TRBD1	TGTGCCAGCAGTTTATCCGGGACAGCCGAGCAGTACTTC	CASSLSGTAEQYF
once	14	TRBV5-1	TRBJ1-1	.	TGCGCCAGCAGCTTGTACCTTCGGGGGACTGAAGCTTTCTTT	CASSLYLRGTEAFF
.	15	TRBV9	TRBJ2-7	.	TGTGCCAGCAGCGCGGGGCCGGGACCCCCCTACGAGCAGTACTTC	CASSAGPGPPYEQYF
.	11	TRBV6-5	TRBJ1-1	TRBD1	TGTGCCAGTCACAGGGGCACTGAAGCTTTCTTT	CASHRGTEAFF
.	15	TRBV5-6	TRBJ2-7	TRBD2	TGTGCCAGCAGCTTTATTAGCGGGAATTATGACGAGCAGTACTTC	CASSFISGNYDEQYF
.	14	TRBV6-5	TRBJ2-7	.	TGTGCCAGCAGCCGCGGGACAAGTCAGTACGAGCAGTACTTC	CASSRGTSQYEQYF
once	15	TRBV14	TRBJ1-2	.	TGTGCCAGCAGCCAAGAAGGAGGGGCTTGGAGTGGCTACACCTTC	CASSQEGGAWSGYTF
once	15	TRBV27	TRBJ1-2	TRBD1	TGTGCCAGCAGTCTCAGGGGGTGGGGTGGCTATGGCTACACCTTC	CASSLRGWGGYGYTF
.	15	TRBV7-6	TRBJ2-7	TRBD2	TGTGCCAGCAGCTTATCCACTAGCGGTGGCTACGAGCAGTACTTC	CASSLSTSGGYEQYF
.	15	TRBV14	TRBJ2-5	TRBD2	TGTGCCAGCAGCCGGACTAGCGGGAGGGGAGAGACCCAGTACTTC	CASSRTSGRGETQYF
.	14	TRBV28	TRBJ2-7	TRBD1	TGTGCCAGCACGGAACAGGGGCCAAGTTACGAGCAGTACTTC	CASTEQGPSYEQYF
.	14	TRBV3-1/TRBV3-2	TRBJ2-1	TRBD2	TGTGCCAGCCGTCTAGCGGGAGGGCGGAATGAGCAGTTCTTC	CASRLAGGRNEQFF
.	13	TRBV12-5	TRBJ1-5	TRBD1	TGTGCTAGCGGACAGGGGATGGGTCAGCCCCAGCATTTT	CASGQGMGQPQHF
.	16	TRBV5-1	TRBJ2-2	TRBD1	TGCGCCAGCAGCTTGGATGCGGGGACAGGGGCCGGGGAGCTGTTTTTT	CASSLDAGTGAGELFF
.	15	TRBV5-1	TRBJ2-6	.	TGCGCCAGCAGCTGGGAGCTAGGTGGGGCCAACGTCCTGACTTTC	CASSWELGGANVLTF
.	13	TRBV7-9	TRBJ2-7	.	TGTGCCAGCAGCTGGGGACTTACCTACGAGCAGTACTTC	CASSWGLTYEQYF
.	15	TRBV27	TRBJ2-6	TRBD1	TGTGCCAGCAGGACAGGGATCTCTGGGGCCAACGTCCTGACTTTC	CASRTGISGANVLTF
.	14	TRBV5-4	TRBJ1-2	.	TGTGCCAGCAGCTTGGCCAGGGAAAACTATGGCTACACCTTC	CASSLARENYGYTF
.	15	TRBV4-3	TRBJ2-5	.	TGCGCCAGCAGCCAAGATCACCGGTGGGGAGAGACCCAGTACTTC	CASSQDHRWGETQYF
.	18	TRBV7-9	TRBJ2-1	.	TGTGCCAGCAGCTTATACAGGGCTACTACGAGCTCCTACAATGAGCAGTTCTTC	CASSLYRATTSSYNEQFF
.	15	TRBV28	TRBJ1-4	.	TGTGCCAGCAAGGTTGGTGGGGCAACTAATGAAAAACTGTTTTTT	CASKVGGATNEKLFF
.	15	TRBV2	TRBJ2-1	TRBD2	TGTGCCAGCAGTGCTAGCGGGAGGGACTACAATGAGCAGTTCTTC	CASSASGRDYNEQFF
.	17	TRBV28	TRBJ2-5	TRBD2	TGTGCCAGCAGTAACGAGAGGGTGCGGGGGTACCAAGAGACCCAGTACTTC	CASSNERVRGYQETQYF
.	13	TRBV29-1	TRBJ2-7	.	TGCAGCGTGGCCCACGAATCTTCCTACGAGCAGTACTTC	CSVAHESSYEQYF
.	14	TRBV14	TRBJ2-7	.	TGTGCCAGCAGCCAAGCTGTAAGAGGCTACGAGCAGTACTTC	CASSQAVRGYEQYF
.	14	TRBV28	TRBJ1-1	.	TGTGCCAGCAGTTTGGTACACATGAACACTGAAGCTTTCTTT	CASSLVHMNTEAFF
.	16	TRBV10-2	TRBJ1-2	.	TGCGCCAGCAGTGAGTCGATTTCCGGAGGAAACTATGGCTACACCTTC	CASSESISGGNYGYTF
.	12	TRBV3-1/TRBV3-2	TRBJ2-7	.	TGTGCCAGCAGCCAAGTTCCCTCCGAGCAGTACTTC	CASSQVPSEQYF
.	15	TRBV5-5	TRBJ1-1	.	TGTGCCAGCAGCCCAGTCGCGGGGATGAACACTGAAGCTTTCTTT	CASSPVAGMNTEAFF
.	12	TRBV11-3	TRBJ2-5	.	TGTGCCAGCAGCGAATTACAAGAGACCCAGTACTTC	CASSELQETQYF
.	14	TRBV6-1	TRBJ2-5	.	TGTGCCAGCAGTGAGGGTCTAGGGACAGAGACCCAGTACTTC	CASSEGLGTETQYF
.	13	TRBV6-5	TRBJ2-7	.	TGTGCCAGCAGACAGAGGCTCTCCTACGAGCAGTACTTC	CASRQRLSYEQYF
.	16	TRBV7-2	TRBJ1-2	.	TGTGCCAGCAGCTTAGGCGGGACGGGAGTTCGTCAAGGCTACACCTTC	CASSLGGTGVRQGYTF
.	14	TRBV11-3	TRBJ2-7	TRBD2	TGTGCCAGCAGCCCACTAGCGGGAGGGGGACCACAGTACTTC	CASSPLAGGGPQYF
.	16	TRBV21-1	TRBJ2-1	.	TGTGCCAGCAGCAAAGTCCGACAGGGGGCCGACAATGAGCAGTTCTTC	CASSKVRQGADNEQFF
.	18	TRBV15	TRBJ2-3	TRBD2	TGTGCCACCAGCAGGGGAATGGGAGGGCGCAAAAGCACAGATACGCAGTATTTT	CATSRGMGGRKSTDTQYF
.	15	TRBV25-1	TRBJ2-3	TRBD2	TGTGCCAGCAGCCGTACTAGCGGGAGGACAGATACGCAGTATTTT	CASSRTSGRTDTQYF
.	15	TRBV3-1/TRBV3-2	TRBJ1-2	TRBD1	TGTGCCAGCAGCCAGGCGGGACAGGGAGACTATGGCTACACCTTC	CASSQAGQGDYGYTF
.	14	TRBV11-2	TRBJ1-2	TRBD1	TGTGCCAGCAGCTTCCGGGACAGGGGAAGAGGCTACACCTTC	CASSFRDRGRGYTF
.	14	TRBV18	TRBJ1-1	TRBD1	TGTGCCAGCTCCTTCGGACAGGGCTGGGGTGAAGCTTTCTTT	CASSFGQGWGEAFF